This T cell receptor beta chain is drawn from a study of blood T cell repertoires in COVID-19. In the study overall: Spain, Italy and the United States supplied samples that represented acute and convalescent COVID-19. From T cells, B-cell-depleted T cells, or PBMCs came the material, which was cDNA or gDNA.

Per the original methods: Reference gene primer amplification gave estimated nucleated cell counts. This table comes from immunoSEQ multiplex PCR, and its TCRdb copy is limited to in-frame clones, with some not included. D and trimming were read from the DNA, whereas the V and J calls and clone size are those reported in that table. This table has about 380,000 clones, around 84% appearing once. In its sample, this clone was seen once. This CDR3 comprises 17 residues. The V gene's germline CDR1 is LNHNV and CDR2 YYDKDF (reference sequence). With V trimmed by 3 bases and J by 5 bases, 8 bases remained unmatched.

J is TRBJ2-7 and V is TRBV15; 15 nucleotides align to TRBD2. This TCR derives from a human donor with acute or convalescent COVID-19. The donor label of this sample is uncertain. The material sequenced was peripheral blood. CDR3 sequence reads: CATSRKGTSGRMDEQYF. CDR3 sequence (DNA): TGTGCCACCAGCAGGAAGGGGACTAGCGGGAGGATGGACGAGCAGTACTTC.